Shown below are 25 T cell receptor beta chains from a single sample sequenced in a study of control samples from healthy donors and cancer patients. Assay: immunoSEQ multiplex PCR; the TCRdb copy retains only in-frame clones and omits some. The sample lists roughly 24,000 clones; 82% were seen once. Sequences were obtained from PBMCs. These receptors were collected from a man aged 55 to 70 with colorectal cancer.

The table lists this clone with a count of one. V usage is TRBV20-1 and J usage is TRBJ1-2, with no clear D. V was pared by 6 bases and J by 2 bases, with 7 bases between. The germline V gene encodes CDR1 DFQATT and CDR2 SNEGSKA (reference sequence). The CDR3 length is 11 residues. CDR3 protein: CSASLNYGYTF. For the CDR3, the DNA is TGCAGTGCCAGCTTGAACTATGGCTACACCTTC.

The chain carries TRBV7-9 and TRBJ2-2, with 7 bases fitting TRBD2. Germline V gene lookup returns CDR1 SEHNR and CDR2 FQNEAQ (reference sequence). V dropped 5 bases and J dropped 1; count of bases not matched to a gene: 4. This CDR3 is built from 15 residues. CDR3 bases: TGTGCCAGCAGCCGGGGGGTAGTGAACACCGGGGAGCTGTTTTTT. This sequence encodes CASSRGVVNTGELFF.

This sequence joins TRBV15 and TRBJ1-2; D perhaps matches TRBD1 (5 bases). The V end lost 1 base, the J end lost 2 bases, and 14 bases lay between the germline ends. Germline values: CDR1 LNHNV, CDR2 YYDKDF (reference sequence). CDR3 size: 16 residues. The CDR3: CATSRGGWEANYGYTF. CDR3 coding DNA: TGTGCCACCAGCAGAGGGGGCTGGGAAGCGAACTATGGCTACACCTTC. Together with reference TRBV15 and TRBJ1-2, the CDR3 gives the full variable domain: DAMVIQNPRYQVTQFGKPVTLSCSQTLNHNVMYWYQQKSSQAPKLLFHYYDKDFNNEADTPDNFQSRRPNTSFCFLDIRSPGLGDTAMYLCATSRGGWEANYGYTFGSGTRLTVV.

The CDR3 bases are TGTGCCAGCAGCGTAGAACAGAACTATGGCTACACCTTC. It codes for CASSVEQNYGYTF. The genes are TRBV9 and TRBJ1-2, with D unclear. The germline V gene encodes CDR1 SGDLS and CDR2 YYNGEE. Between the trimmed V and J ends, which lost 0 bases and 2 bases, there was a span of 5 bases. This CDR3 has 13 amino acids.

The chain links TRBV9 to TRBJ1-1; no reliable D call. The CDR3 runs 13 residues. The germline gives CDR1 SGDLS, CDR2 YYNGEE. Trimming removed 3 bases at V and 1 base at J, with 7 bases between. DNA of the CDR3: TGTGCCAGCAGCGCCCGACAGAACACTGAAGCTTTCTTT. Residues: CASSARQNTEAFF.

The chain employs TRBV3-1 (or the pseudogene TRBV3-2) and TRBJ2-6; D remains ambiguous. Germline lookup yields CDR1 LGHDT and CDR2 YNNKEL (reference sequence). V gave up 1 base and J gave up 2 bases, with 0 bases separating them. This CDR3 spans 13 amino acids. The CDR3 reads CASSQAGANVLTF. Written as DNA, the CDR3 is TGTGCCAGCAGCCAAGCTGGGGCCAACGTCCTGACTTTC.

This chain connects TRBV6-5 to TRBJ2-1, with TRBD2 matching over 9 bases. The CDR3 has 14 amino acids. The germline gives CDR1 MNHEY, CDR2 SVGAGI. J was trimmed by 4 bases and V by 6 bases; bases with no gene match: 4. The DNA for the CDR3 is TGTGCCAGCAGAGGTAGCGGGGGATACAATGAGCAGTTCTTC. Its translation: CASRGSGGYNEQFF.

The rearrangement joins TRBV4-2 to TRBJ2-7; 10 nucleotides line up with TRBD2. CDR1 is LGHNA and CDR2 is YNFKEQ in the germline V gene. This CDR3 contains 15 residues. Trimming at V came to 4 bases and at J to 5 bases, leaving 8 bases not matched to a gene. CDR3 nucleotides: TGTGCCAGCAGCCGGGCAGCGGGGGGGCAAGACGAGCAGTACTTC. Translated: CASSRAAGGQDEQYF.

This rearrangement joins TRBV7-7 to TRBJ2-3; D might be TRBD1 (5 bases). There are 16 residues in the CDR3. Germline loops: CDR1 SSHAT, CDR2 FNYEAQ (reference sequence). The germline V and J ends were trimmed by 4 bases and 1 base, with 15 bases remaining between them. CDR3 in DNA: TGTGCCAGCAGCTCCGCGCAAAGGGGCGGCACAGATACGCAGTATTTT. As protein: CASSSAQRGGTDTQYF.

In nucleotides, the CDR3 is TGCAGCGTTGAAGCCTCAGGGACTAGCACAGATACGCAGTATTTT. Protein: CSVEASGTSTDTQYF. The chain combines TRBV29-1 with TRBJ2-3, with D perhaps TRBD2 (6 bases). Germline assignment: CDR1 SQVTM and CDR2 ANQGSEA. V was trimmed by 1 base and J by 0 bases, leaving 11 bases between them. CDR3 length: 15 amino acids.

This clone showed up just once. The rearrangement uses TRBV3-1 (or the pseudogene TRBV3-2) and TRBJ1-2, with 8 bases aligning to TRBD1. The length of the CDR3 is 13 residues. Germline lookup yields CDR1 LGHDT and CDR2 YNNKEL (reference sequence). Losses at the gene ends were 4 bases for V and 8 bases for J; bases not matched to a gene: 6. For the CDR3, the DNA is TGTGCCAGCAGCCGCCGACAGGGGAGCGGCTACACCTTC. Its translation: CASSRRQGSGYTF.

The chain carries TRBV12-3 or TRBV12-4 and TRBJ1-6; no definite D call. Trimming stripped 1 base from V and 10 bases from J, with 5 bases between. The CDR3 loop spans 12 amino acids. The CDR3 DNA reads as TGTGCCAGCAGTTTAGGTGAATCACCCCTCCACTTT. This encodes CASSLGESPLHF.

This chain links TRBV6-5 with TRBJ1-6, with D tentatively TRBD1 (6 bases). V dropped 6 bases and J dropped 10 bases, with 13 bases sitting between them. This CDR3 region has 13 residues. The germline V gene encodes CDR1 MNHEY and CDR2 SVGAGI. The CDR3 DNA sequence: TGTGCCAGCAGAGGGGGAACAGGGTCACCCCTCCACTTT. Translating it yields CASRGGTGSPLHF.

The rearrangement uses TRBV3-1 (or the pseudogene TRBV3-2) and TRBJ2-7; no firm D call. The CDR3 is 14 residues long. CDR1 and CDR2 from the germline V gene are LGHDT and YNNKEL (reference sequence). V was pared by 2 bases and J by 5 bases, with 13 bases between. The CDR3 coding sequence is TGTGCCAGCAGCCAAACTCTTAGGGCCCACGAGCAGTACTTC. Translation: CASSQTLRAHEQYF.

The J gene is TRBJ2-3, the V gene TRBV18; D is possibly TRBD2 (6 bases). The germline V gene encodes CDR1 KGHSH and CDR2 LQKENI. The CDR3 loop spans 15 amino acids. Between the trimmed V and J ends, which lost 3 bases and 0 bases, there was a span of 10 bases. The CDR3 DNA is TGTGCCAGCTCACCTGGGACTCCTAGCACAGATACGCAGTATTTT. Its translation: CASSPGTPSTDTQYF.

This clone has a single count. The chain employs TRBV7-9 and TRBJ1-1; 7 bases match TRBD1. The CDR3 is 15 amino acids. Germline assignment: CDR1 SEHNR and CDR2 FQNEAQ (reference sequence). V trimming: 5 bases; J trimming: 1 base; junction bases outside the gene matches: 7. The CDR3 region is CASSPQGDRNTEAFF. Written as DNA, the CDR3 is TGTGCCAGCAGCCCCCAGGGGGACAGGAACACTGAAGCTTTCTTT.

This chain links TRBV15 with TRBJ1-5; D is ambiguous. V gave up 0 bases and J gave up 8 bases, with 17 bases separating them. CDR1 and CDR2 (germline): LNHNV, YYDKDF (reference sequence). The CDR3 length is 16 residues. The CDR3 is CATSRDPEGRSKPQHF. DNA of the CDR3: TGTGCCACCAGCAGAGATCCCGAGGGCCGTTCTAAGCCCCAGCATTTT.

V gene TRBV5-6 combines with J gene TRBJ2-1; TRBD1 or TRBD2 may be the D gene (5 bases each). CDR1 and CDR2 from the germline V gene are SGHDT and YYEEEE. V was cut by 7 bases and J by 10 bases, with 15 bases left in between. The CDR3 is made up of 12 amino acids. The CDR3 DNA reads as TGTGCCAGCGTCTTTGGGACGGACGAGCAGTTCTTC. This translates into CASVFGTDEQFF. The full variable domain, in which reference TRBV5-6 and TRBJ2-1 provide the parts outside the CDR3, is DAGVTQSPTHLIKTRGQQVTLRCSPKSGHDTVSWYQQALGQGPQFIFQYYEEEERQRGNFPDRFSGHQFPNYSSELNVNALLLGDSALYLCASVFGTDEQFFGPGTRLTVL.

This chain links TRBV10-3 with TRBJ1-6; the match to TRBD1 covers 10 bases. The CDR3 spans 17 residues. J lost 9 bases, V lost 3 bases, and 11 bases had no gene match. Germline CDR1 is ENHRY and CDR2 is SYGVKD. In nucleotides, the CDR3 is TGTGCCATCAGTGACCTCGCATCGACAGGGGGCGGTTCACCCCTCCACTTT. Residues: CAISDLASTGGGSPLHF.

V is TRBV7-9 and J is TRBJ1-1; D remains ambiguous. Germline V gene lookup returns CDR1 SEHNR and CDR2 FQNEAQ (reference sequence). The V and J ends lost 5 bases and 1 base respectively, with 20 bases between them. CDR3 length equals 17 residues. This CDR3 reads CASSPPVHRRGNTEAFF. Written as DNA, the CDR3 is TGTGCCAGCAGCCCCCCGGTGCACCGACGTGGGAACACTGAAGCTTTCTTT. Filled out from reference TRBV7-9 and TRBJ1-1, the complete variable domain reads DTGVSQNPRHKITKRGQNVTFRCDPISEHNRLYWYRQTLGQGPEFLTYFQNEAQLEKSRLLSDRFSAERPKGSFSTLEIQRTEQGDSAMYLCASSPPVHRRGNTEAFFGQGTRLTVV.

This clone was seen a handful of times. The chain uses TRBV5-1 and TRBJ1-2; TRBD1 matches 10 bases. The CDR3 is made up of 15 amino acids. CDR1 and CDR2 (germline): SGHRS, YFSETQ. The V segment lost 3 bases and the J segment 2 bases; nucleotides outside the gene matches: 4. The CDR3 bases are TGCGCCAGCAGCTCGACAGGGGGCGCGAACTATGGCTACACCTTC. Its protein is CASSSTGGANYGYTF.

The chain joins TRBV30 to TRBJ1-3; 7 bases match TRBD1. The CDR3 runs to 14 residues. CDR1 GTSNPN and CDR2 SVGIG come from the germline V gene (reference sequence). V gave up 0 bases and J gave up 2 bases; unmatched junction bases: 1. The CDR3 loop is CAWSVRGPGNTIYF. CDR3 in DNA: TGTGCCTGGAGTGTGAGGGGGCCTGGAAACACCATATATTTT.

This rearrangement joins TRBV10-3 to TRBJ1-2; possible D gene TRBD1, 6 bases. This CDR3 is 14 amino acids long. CDR1 is ENHRY and CDR2 is SYGVKD in the germline V gene. V lost 0 bases to trimming and J lost 8 bases, with 13 bases between them. The DNA for the CDR3 is TGTGCCATCAGTGAGTCGAACAGGGATGGAGGCTACACCTTC. It codes for CAISESNRDGGYTF.

This clone was detected a few times. The chain joins TRBV6-5 to TRBJ1-5; TRBD1 is a possible D gene (5 bases). This CDR3 comprises 13 residues. Trimming took 6 bases from V and 3 from J, leaving 9 bases between them. Germline CDR1 reads MNHEY; CDR2 reads SVGAGI. The CDR3 loop is CASSGANNQPQHF. Written as DNA, the CDR3 is TGTGCCAGCAGCGGGGCCAACAATCAGCCCCAGCATTTT.

This clone was observed a handful of times. The chain carries TRBV7-9 and TRBJ1-3; D remains ambiguous. The CDR3 runs 18 residues. Germline-derived CDR1 and CDR2 are SEHNR and FQNEAQ (reference sequence). V was clipped by 2 bases and J by 0 bases, with 17 bases between them. In nucleotides, the CDR3 is TGTGCCAGCAGCTTAAGTGTTTCCTTGGTCTACTCTGGAAACACCATATATTTT. Protein product: CASSLSVSLVYSGNTIYF.